This record looks at one TCR beta chain sequence and its context. Its specificity is unknown. The assay was immunoSEQ multiplex PCR, and TCRdb's table has in-frame clones only and misses some. The table lists roughly 510,000 clones, 87% of them singletons, with roughly 13% in the top ten. Treatment: 15 to 20 received Ad26.COV2.S at low or high dose, single or two shots; about 5 received placebo; per-sample allocation not given. It was on day 63 after the first vaccine or placebo injection that samples were taken. This sample stems from a study of Ad26.COV2.S vaccination and SARS-CoV-2 variants. Findings and caveats of the study: There was a possibility that the TCR breadth and depth analyses underestimated total T cell responses.

The CDR3 contains 13 residues. V was pared by 2 bases and J by 5 bases, with 9 bases between. V usage is TRBV12-3 or TRBV12-4 and J usage is TRBJ1-2, with D hard to call. The starting material was peripheral blood, obtained in a trial of Ad26.COV2.S vaccine versus placebo. The sequence was collected from a person aged 18-60 years who received the Ad26.COV2.S COVID-19 vaccine or a placebo. CDR3 amino acids: CASSLNSKYGYTF. The CDR3 DNA sequence: TGTGCCAGCAGTTTAAACAGTAAATATGGCTACACCTTC.